This TCR beta chain comes out of a study of Graves' ophthalmopathy and Graves' hyperthyroidism. RNA served as the template for amplifying TCR beta CDR3 regions. An initial RT-PCR round employing HTBI primers preceded a second-round multiplex PCR. MiXCR was run by TCRdb on the multiplex PCR reads, yielding one entry per CDR3 protein. The data contain roughly 1.1 million distinct CDR3 sequences, 36% of them seen just once; the ten biggest clones take up 11%. This CDR3 has 16 amino acids. Losses at the gene ends were 5 bases for V and 2 bases for J; bases not matched to a gene: 7. Germline-derived CDR1 and CDR2 are SGHVS and FQNEAQ. Study conclusions and caveats: Ophthalmopathy progression prediction by the model yielded a sensitivity of about 70% and a specificity of less than 75%.

The study recruited hyperthyroidism patients aged 18 to 65 who were newly diagnosed, under 2 months' duration. Exclusion criteria comprised other autoimmune diseases, uncontrolled infections, pregnancy or lactation in patients. As concerns this clonotype: Its antigen is unknown.

The TCR was taken from an adult man with Graves' hyperthyroidism. The sequenced material came from peripheral blood or thyroid tissue (not recorded which). This chain joins TRBV7-8 and TRBJ2-2; 8 nucleotides agree with TRBD1. The CDR3 spells CASSRTGSGNTGELFF. DNA for the CDR3: TGTGCCAGCAGCCGGACAGGGAGTGGAAACACCGGGGAGCTGTTTTTT.